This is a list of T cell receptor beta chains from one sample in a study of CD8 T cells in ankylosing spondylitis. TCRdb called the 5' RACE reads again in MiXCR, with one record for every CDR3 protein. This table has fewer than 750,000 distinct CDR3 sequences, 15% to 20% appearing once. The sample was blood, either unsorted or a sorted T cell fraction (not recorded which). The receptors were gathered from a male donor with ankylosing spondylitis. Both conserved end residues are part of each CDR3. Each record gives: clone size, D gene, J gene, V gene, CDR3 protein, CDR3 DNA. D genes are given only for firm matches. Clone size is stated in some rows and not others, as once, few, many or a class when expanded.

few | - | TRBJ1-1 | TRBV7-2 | CASSPPVGEVNTEAFF | TGTGCCAGCAGCCCACCAGTCGGGGAGGTGAACACTGAAGCTTTCTTT
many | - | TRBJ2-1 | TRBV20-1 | CSASGYSWGNPEQFF | TGCAGTGCTAGCGGCTACTCATGGGGGAACCCCGAGCAGTTCTTC
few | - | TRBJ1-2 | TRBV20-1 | CSAFGQSLGGYTF | TGCAGTGCTTTTGGACAGTCCTTGGGTGGCTACACCTTC
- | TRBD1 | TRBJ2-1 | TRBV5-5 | CASSRGTAYNEQFF | TGTGCCAGCAGCAGGGGGACAGCCTACAATGAGCAGTTCTTC
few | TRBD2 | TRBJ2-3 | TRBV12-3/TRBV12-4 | CASSLMGLGLDTQYF | TGTGCCAGCAGTTTAATGGGACTAGGGTTAGATACGCAGTATTTT
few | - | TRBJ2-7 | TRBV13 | CASSALGYEQYF | TGTGCCAGCAGCGCACTCGGCTACGAGCAGTACTTC
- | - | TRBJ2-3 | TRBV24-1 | CATSDRTGTETDTQYF | TGTGCCACCAGTGACCGAACCGGGACCGAGACAGATACGCAGTATTTT
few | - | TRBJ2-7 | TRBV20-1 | CSALRLRGYEQYF | TGCAGTGCTCTCAGGTTGAGGGGCTACGAGCAGTACTTC
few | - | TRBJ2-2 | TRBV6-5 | CASSYFGDTGELFF | TGTGCCAGCAGTTACTTCGGAGACACCGGGGAGCTGTTTTTT
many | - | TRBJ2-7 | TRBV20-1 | CSARDPRGKSYEQYF | TGCAGTGCTAGAGATCCCCGGGGGAAGTCCTACGAGCAGTACTTC
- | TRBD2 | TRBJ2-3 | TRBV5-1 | CASSLVSGSTDTQYF | TGCGCCAGCAGCTTGGTTAGCGGGAGCACAGATACGCAGTATTTT
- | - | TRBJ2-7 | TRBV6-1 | CASSEHEASGSYEQYF | TGTGCCAGCAGTGAACACGAAGCCTCGGGCTCCTACGAGCAGTACTTC
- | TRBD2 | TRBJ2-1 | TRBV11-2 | CASSLVGGRAHRPYNEQFF | TGTGCCAGCAGCTTAGTTGGCGGGAGGGCACATAGGCCCTACAATGAGCAGTTCTTC
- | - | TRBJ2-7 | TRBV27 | CASSFADSYEQYF | TGTGCCAGCAGTTTCGCCGACAGCTACGAGCAGTACTTC
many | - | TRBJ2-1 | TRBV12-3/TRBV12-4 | CASRRTAGPNNEQFF | TGTGCCAGCAGACGGACCGCAGGCCCCAACAATGAGCAGTTCTTC
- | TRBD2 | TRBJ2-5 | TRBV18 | CASSPRTLTSGQETQYF | TGTGCCAGCTCACCACGCACTTTGACTAGCGGTCAAGAGACCCAGTACTTC
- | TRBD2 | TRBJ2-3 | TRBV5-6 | CASSLSGLAGTTTDTQYF | TGTGCCAGCAGCTTGTCGGGACTAGCGGGGACAACCACAGATACGCAGTATTTT
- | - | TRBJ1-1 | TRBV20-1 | CSAAGTANTEAFF | TGCAGTGCTGCCGGGACGGCGAACACTGAAGCTTTCTTT
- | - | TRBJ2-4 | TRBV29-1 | CSVEDPEGKAKNIQYF | TGCAGCGTTGAAGACCCAGAGGGAAAAGCCAAAAACATTCAGTACTTC
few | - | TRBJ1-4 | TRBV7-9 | CASGQGYSNEKLFF | TGTGCCAGCGGTCAGGGGTACTCTAATGAAAAACTGTTTTTT
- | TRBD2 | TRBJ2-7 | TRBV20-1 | CSARVRGGAYEQYF | TGCAGTGCTAGAGTCCGCGGGGGGGCCTACGAGCAGTACTTC
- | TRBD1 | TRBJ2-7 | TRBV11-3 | CASSLTLRGREQYF | TGTGCCAGCAGCTTAACATTGAGGGGGCGAGAGCAGTACTTC
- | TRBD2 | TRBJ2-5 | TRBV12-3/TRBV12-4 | CASTQRGGGETQYF | TGTGCCAGCACGCAACGGGGGGGCGGAGAGACCCAGTACTTC
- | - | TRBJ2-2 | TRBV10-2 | CASSDPTRSNTGELFF | TGCGCCAGCAGTGATCCGACTAGGTCTAACACCGGGGAGCTGTTTTTT
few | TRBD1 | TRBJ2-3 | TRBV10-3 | CASRTGPYTDTQYF | TGTGCCAGCCGGACAGGGCCATACACAGATACGCAGTATTTT
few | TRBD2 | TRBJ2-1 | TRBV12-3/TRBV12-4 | CATGGTSGSTVNEQFF | TGTGCCACCGGCGGGACTAGCGGGAGTACTGTCAATGAGCAGTTCTTC
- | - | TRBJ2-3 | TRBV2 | CASTGYTDTQYF | TGTGCCAGCACTGGGTACACAGATACGCAGTATTTT
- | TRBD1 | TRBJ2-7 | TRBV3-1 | CASSQGFWDRGYEQYF | TGTGCCAGCAGCCAAGGTTTTTGGGACAGGGGCTACGAGCAGTACTTC
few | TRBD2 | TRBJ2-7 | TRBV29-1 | CSVEGAGGVYEQYF | TGCAGCGTCGAGGGAGCGGGAGGAGTCTACGAGCAGTACTTC
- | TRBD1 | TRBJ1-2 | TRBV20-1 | CSARGFTGTGEGYGYTF | TGCAGTGCTAGAGGGTTCACCGGGACAGGGGAGGGCTATGGCTACACCTTC
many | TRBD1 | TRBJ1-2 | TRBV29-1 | CSVDGTGLNGYTF | TGCAGCGTTGATGGGACAGGTCTGAATGGCTACACCTTC
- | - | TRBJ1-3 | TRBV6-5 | CASSYGGFGNTIYF | TGTGCCAGCAGTTACGGGGGCTTTGGAAACACCATATATTTT
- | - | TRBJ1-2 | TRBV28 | CASNAGYYGYTF | TGTGCCAGCAACGCGGGATACTATGGCTACACCTTC
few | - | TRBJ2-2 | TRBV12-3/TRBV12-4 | CASRRRNTGELFF | TGTGCCAGCAGACGGAGGAACACCGGGGAGCTGTTTTTT
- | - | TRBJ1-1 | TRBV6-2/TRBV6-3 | CTSSYGTEAFF | TGTACCAGCAGTTACGGGACAGAAGCTTTCTTT
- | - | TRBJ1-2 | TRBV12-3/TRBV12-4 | CASRPRLYNNYGYTF | TGTGCCAGCAGACCTCGACTTTACAATAACTATGGCTACACCTTC